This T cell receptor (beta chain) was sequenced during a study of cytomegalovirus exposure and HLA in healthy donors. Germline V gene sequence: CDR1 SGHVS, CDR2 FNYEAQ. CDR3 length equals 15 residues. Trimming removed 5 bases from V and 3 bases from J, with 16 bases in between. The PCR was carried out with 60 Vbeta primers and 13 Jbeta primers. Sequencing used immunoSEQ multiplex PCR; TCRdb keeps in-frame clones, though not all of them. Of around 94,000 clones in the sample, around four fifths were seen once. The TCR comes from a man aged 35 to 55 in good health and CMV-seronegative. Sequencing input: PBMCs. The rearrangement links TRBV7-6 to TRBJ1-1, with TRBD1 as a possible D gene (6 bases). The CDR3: CASSPETGIDTEAFF. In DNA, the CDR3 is TGTGCCAGCAGCCCGGAAACAGGGATTGACACTGAAGCTTTCTTT. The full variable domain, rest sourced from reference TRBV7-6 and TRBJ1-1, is GAGVSQSPRYKVTKRGQDVALRCDPISGHVSLYWYRQALGQGPEFLTYFNYEAQQDKSGLPNDRFSAERPEGSISTLTIQRTEQRDSAMYRCASSPETGIDTEAFFGQGTRLTVV.